Listed here is a single TCR beta chain. Its target is not known. These data originate in a study of regulatory T cells in long-lasting Graves disease. Researchers made TCR beta libraries by using iRepertoire HTBI primers and running Arm-PCR on CDR3 regions. Per the original data handling: Analysis of the samples identified 50 to 75 TRBV and 14 TRBJ segments. TCRdb re-called the multiplex PCR reads through MiXCR, storing one row per CDR3 protein. These V and J calls rely on TCRdb rather than the paper's analysis. The profile shows some 440,000 distinct CDR3 sequences, around 20% of them singletons. The CDR3 is made up of 10 amino acids. V was pared by 3 bases and J by 11 bases, with 8 bases between. Germline V CDR1 and CDR2: SGDLS, YYNGEE. Whole-study findings and limits: Under persistent disease, TRBV28, TRBJ1-2 and TRBJ2-5 were used preferentially.

Described time point: persistent/refractory GD, antithyroid drugs over 5 years with positive TRAb. Researchers made the TCR library from RNA that was extracted from PBMCs. Here the sequenced sample was peripheral blood mononuclear cells (PBMCs), taken when the disease was refractory, from a patient treated with antithyroid drugs. The chain recombines TRBV9 with TRBJ1-1, with a possible D match to TRBD1 (5 bases). The receptor was derived from a female donor with Graves disease. This chain's CDR3 is CASSAGRAFF. CDR3 nucleotide sequence: TGTGCCAGCAGCGCGGGACGGGCTTTCTTT.